In this sample, the clone carrying this T cell receptor (beta chain) turned up many times. No antigen is known for it. TCRdb re-analyzed the PCR reads using MiXCR. The sample contains about 93,000 clones, roughly an eighth of which appear only once. This CDR3 has 16 amino acids. V was clipped by 5 bases and J by 1 base; unmatched bases: 5. Germline CDR1 and CDR2: MNHNS and SASEGT. No treatment had been given to any patient before thyroid surgery. This sample is part of a study of metastatic and nonmetastatic thyroid tumors. Study-level results: Benign nodules reportedly had significantly lower TCR beta diversity than malignant thyroid tumors in blood and tumor.

The sequenced material came from blood. This chain connects TRBV6-1 to TRBJ2-2, with 9 nucleotides matching TRBD2. The source is a female donor with papillary thyroid cancer or a benign thyroid nodule (not recorded which). Some clones in this sample may be carry-over from other donors' samples. For the CDR3, the DNA is TGTGCCAGCAGTTCCGAGACTAGCGGGAACACCGGGGAGCTGTTTTTT. Its protein product is CASSSETSGNTGELFF.